The T cell receptor (beta chain) under discussion was sequenced for a study of shared clonotypes between healthy human individuals. V gave up 6 bases and J gave up 6 bases; unmatched junction bases: 9. Germline V gene lookup returns CDR1 SGHVS and CDR2 FNYEAQ. The CDR3 totals 14 residues. The data were produced by immunoSEQ multiplex PCR, yet TCRdb's version contains in-frame clones alone and is incomplete. Among about 1,500,000 clones listed, more than 95% were seen once. This sequence originates from a man aged 25 to 40 in good health. Sample: naive CD4+ T cells sorted from blood. Subset indicated: CD45RA+ positively selected. The chain carries TRBV7-6 and TRBJ2-7, with 9 bases fitting TRBD2. CDR3 in amino acids: CASRAGGVSGEQYF. DNA of the CDR3: TGTGCCAGCAGGGCGGGAGGGGTTTCAGGCGAGCAGTACTTC.